This section outlines one T cell receptor (beta chain) sequence together with its context. Authors' analysis steps: Reference gene primer amplification gave nucleated cell count estimates. Clones were read by immunoSEQ multiplex PCR, and TCRdb kept only the in-frame ones, dropping some. V, J and clone size are those of that table, while D and trimming were read from the DNA. The table lists approximately 390,000 clones, more than 70% of them singletons. The data stem from a study of blood T cell repertoires in COVID-19. The sequence came from a woman between 55 and 75 years old with COVID-19, enrolled during active disease. Sequences were obtained from peripheral blood.

CDR3 nucleotides: TGCGCCAGCAGCTTGGTGGACAGCTACTCTGGAAACACCATATATTTT. This encodes CASSLVDSYSGNTIYF. The rearrangement uses TRBV5-1 and TRBJ1-3, with D perhaps TRBD1 (6 bases). The CDR3 length is 16 residues. CDR1 SGHRS and CDR2 YFSETQ come from the germline V gene. Trimming took off 0 bases at V and 0 bases at J, with 10 bases between the two ends.